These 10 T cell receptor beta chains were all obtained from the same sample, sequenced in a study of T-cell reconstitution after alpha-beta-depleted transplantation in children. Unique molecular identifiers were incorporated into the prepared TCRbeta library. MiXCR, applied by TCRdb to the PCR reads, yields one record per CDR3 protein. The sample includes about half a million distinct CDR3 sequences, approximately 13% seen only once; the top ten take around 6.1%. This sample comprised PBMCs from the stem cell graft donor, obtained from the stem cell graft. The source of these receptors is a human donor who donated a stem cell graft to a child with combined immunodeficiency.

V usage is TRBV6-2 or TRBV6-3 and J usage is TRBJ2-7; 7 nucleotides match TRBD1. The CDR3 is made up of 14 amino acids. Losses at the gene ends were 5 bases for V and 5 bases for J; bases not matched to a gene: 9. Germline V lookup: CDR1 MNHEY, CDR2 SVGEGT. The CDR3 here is CASSQRQGWDEQYF. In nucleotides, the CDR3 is TGTGCCAGCAGTCAACGACAGGGATGGGACGAGCAGTACTTC.

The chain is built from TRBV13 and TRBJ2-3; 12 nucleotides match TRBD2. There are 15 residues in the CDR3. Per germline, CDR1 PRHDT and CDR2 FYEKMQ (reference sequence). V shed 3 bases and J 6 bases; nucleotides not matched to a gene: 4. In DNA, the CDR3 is TGTGCCAGCAGCTTCGAGACTAGCGGGAGCGATACGCAGTATTTT. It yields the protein CASSFETSGSDTQYF.

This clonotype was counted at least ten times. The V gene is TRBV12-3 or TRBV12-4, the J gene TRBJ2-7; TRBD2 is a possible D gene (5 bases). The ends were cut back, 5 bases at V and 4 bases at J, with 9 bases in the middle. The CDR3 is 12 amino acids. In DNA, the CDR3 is TGTGCCAGCAGTAAGGGAGTGTACGAGCAGTACTTC. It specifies CASSKGVYEQYF.

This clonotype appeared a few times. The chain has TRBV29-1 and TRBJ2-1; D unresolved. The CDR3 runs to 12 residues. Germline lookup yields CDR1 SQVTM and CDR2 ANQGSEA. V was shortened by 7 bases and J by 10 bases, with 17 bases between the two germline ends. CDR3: CSAQGAGVEQFF. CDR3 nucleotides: TGCAGCGCCCAAGGCGCTGGAGTGGAGCAGTTCTTC.

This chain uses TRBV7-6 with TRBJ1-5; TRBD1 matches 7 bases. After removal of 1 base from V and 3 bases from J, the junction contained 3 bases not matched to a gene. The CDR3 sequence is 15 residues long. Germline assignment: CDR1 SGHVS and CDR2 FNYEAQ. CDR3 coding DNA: TGTGCCAGCAGCTTAGGGACAGGAGACAATCAGCCCCAGCATTTT. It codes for CASSLGTGDNQPQHF.

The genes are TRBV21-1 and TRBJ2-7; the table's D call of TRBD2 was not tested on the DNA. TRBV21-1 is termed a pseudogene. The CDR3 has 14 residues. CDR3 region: CASSPGTTPYEQYF. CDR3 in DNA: TGTGCCAGCAGCCCGGGGACTACCCCCTACGAGCAGTACTTC.

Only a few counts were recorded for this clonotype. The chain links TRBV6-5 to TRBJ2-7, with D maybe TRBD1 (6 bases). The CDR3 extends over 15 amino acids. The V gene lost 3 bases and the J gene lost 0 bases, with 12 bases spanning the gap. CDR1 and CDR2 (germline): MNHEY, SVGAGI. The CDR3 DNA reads TGTGCCAGCAGTTATCCCCGGACAGACTCCTACGAGCAGTACTTC. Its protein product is CASSYPRTDSYEQYF.

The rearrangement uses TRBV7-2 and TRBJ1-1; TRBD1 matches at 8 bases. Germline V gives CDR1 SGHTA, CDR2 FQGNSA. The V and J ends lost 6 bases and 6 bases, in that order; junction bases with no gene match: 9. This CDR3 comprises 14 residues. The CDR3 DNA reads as TGTGCCAGCAGTTATACAGGGGGAGCCTCTGAAGCTTTCTTT. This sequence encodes CASSYTGGASEAFF.

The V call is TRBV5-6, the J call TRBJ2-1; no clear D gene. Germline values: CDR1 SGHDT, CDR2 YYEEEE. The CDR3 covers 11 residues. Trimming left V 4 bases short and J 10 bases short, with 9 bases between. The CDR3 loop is CASSLLEEQFF. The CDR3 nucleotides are TGTGCCAGCAGCCTTCTTGAAGAGCAGTTCTTC.

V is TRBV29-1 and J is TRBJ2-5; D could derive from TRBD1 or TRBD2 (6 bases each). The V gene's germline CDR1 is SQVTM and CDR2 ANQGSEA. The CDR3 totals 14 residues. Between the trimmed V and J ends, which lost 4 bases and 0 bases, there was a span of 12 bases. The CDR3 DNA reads TGCAGCGTTGCGGGGGCCACGTACCAAGAGACCCAGTACTTC. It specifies CSVAGATYQETQYF.